A single sample gave rise to the 5 T cell receptor beta chains below, sequenced in a study of blood T cells in healthy people across ages. The authors ran a second PCR of roughly 6 to 12 cycles using a sample-barcoded 5' primer and a J-beta primer mix. In TCRdb, the 5' RACE reads were re-called with MiXCR into one record per CDR3 protein. This sample carries more than 1,400,000 distinct CDR3 sequences, 42% of them seen once, and the ten largest clones take 7% to 9%. Sequencing was carried out using blood. The source is a woman aged 18-29 years in good health.

Of note for this clonotype: One base away lies a much larger clone, so this may be a sequencing read error. This chain joins TRBV7-9 and TRBJ2-3; TRBD2 is a possible D gene (5 bases). Germline values: CDR1 SEHNR, CDR2 FQNEAQ (reference sequence). CDR3 size: 14 residues. DNA for the CDR3: TGTGCCAGCATTCGGGGAGAGAGCGCAGATACGCGGTATTTT. Amino acid sequence: CASIRGESADTRYF. Complete variable domain (other parts from reference TRBV7-9 and TRBJ2-3): DTGVSQNPRHKITKRGQNVTFRCDPISEHNRLYWYRQTLGQGPEFLTYFQNEAQLEKSRLLSDRFSAERPKGSFSTLEIQRTEQGDSAMYLCASIRGESADTRYFGPGTRLTVL.

This chain links TRBV4-2 with TRBJ2-5; D not resolved. Germline V lookup: CDR1 LGHNA, CDR2 YNFKEQ. CDR3 length: 13 residues. V was cut by 3 bases and J by 5 bases, with 10 bases left in between. As DNA, the CDR3 is TGTGCCAGCAGCCAGTTGGTGTGGGAGACCCAGTACTTC. This codes for CASSQLVWETQYF.

The rearrangement links TRBV6-1 to TRBJ2-5, with 7 bases fitting TRBD2. The CDR3 is 15 amino acids. The trim removed 3 bases at V and 3 bases at J, leaving 7 bases unmatched. Per the germline V gene, CDR1 is MNHNS and CDR2 is SASEGT. In nucleotides, the CDR3 is TGTGCCAGCAGTGATCGCGGGGAGGGGAAAGAGACCCAGTACTTC. Protein sequence: CASSDRGEGKETQYF.

V gene TRBV2 combines with J gene TRBJ2-7; D call uncertain. The better agreement between TRBJ2-5 and the DNA end casts doubt on the J call. CDR1 and CDR2 (germline): SNHLY, FYNNEI. CDR3 length equals 14 residues. The CDR3 loop reads CASSEGAVSRTQYF. In DNA form, the CDR3 reads TGTGCCAGCAGTGAGGGTGCGGTGTCACGGACCCAGTACTTC.

The V gene is TRBV10-3, the J gene TRBJ2-3; the D gene is possibly TRBD1 (6 bases). This CDR3 has 14 residues. Trimming removed 4 bases at V and 2 bases at J, with 10 bases between. The germline CDR1 and CDR2 sequences are ENHRY and SYGVKD. The CDR3 sequence: CAISAGQNTDTQYF. The CDR3 DNA reads as TGTGCCATCAGTGCGGGACAAAACACAGATACGCAGTATTTT.